Detailed here is one T cell receptor (beta chain). The antigen it binds to is not known. Base quality data are lacking; no much larger clone is found one base away. Relative to germline, V is 4 bases shorter and J is 5 bases shorter, with 12 bases between their ends. The germline V gene yields SNHLY for CDR1 and FYNNEI for CDR2. From cysteine to phenylalanine, the CDR3 is 14 amino acids long. The only DNA kept is the CDR3, 42 bases in frame from the first base. The data were taken from a study of cytomegalovirus exposure and HLA in healthy donors (dated by TCRdb to between 2016 and 2019). Broadly, across the study: In an earlier analysis of approximately 500 of the donors, around 300 Gb of sequence data and 95 million to 130 million unique TCR beta sequences from about 179 million T cells were reported. To predict cytomegalovirus infection status, the study combined high-throughput TCR immunosequencing, statistical association of individual TCRs with disease status, and machine learning. In the later analysis, no new phenotypic data were used to find candidate immune exposures; instead, reliance was placed on TCR beta sequences and their occurrence across donors. An early release covering about 600 HLA-typed donors comprised about 320 gigabases of sequencing data and approximately 80 million unique TCR sequences. Because of strong linkage in the cohort, a handful of DR-DQ haplotypes were treated as single units for association and clustering. In an earlier analysis of around 540 of the donors, high-throughput TCR beta sequencing was used to judge whether each TCR beta V gene segment behaved as functional or pseudogenic. To study patterns of TCR occurrence, a later analysis re-analyzed previously published TCR beta repertoires from 500 to 850 donors and added high-resolution HLA genotyping. Of the 300 to 500 genotyped donors, less than 90% were placed in the genetic ancestry cluster associated with self-reported Caucasian donors. Across about 380 genotyped donors of the cohort, an average of approximately 240,000 unique TCR beta nucleotide sequences per donor were sequenced, and 15% to 20% of those sequences were non-productive. The study aimed to test whether signatures of past pathogen exposure could be identified by cataloging public T cell receptors. Genome-wide SNP genotypes for about 65% of the roughly 670 donors were used in a later genetic analysis, which treated that subset as a discovery cohort. Donor age, sex, ethnicity and CMV serostatus were collected together with the repertoire data. HLA typing covered class I and class II loci at four-digit resolution. In addition to the first cohort of 650 to 750 subjects, a separate validation cohort of some 120 different subjects was used. All discovery cohort repertoires had been generated using a single sequencing platform. The number of donors typed differed by locus, with roughly 620-630 for A, B, C, DRB1 and DQB1, roughly 520 for DQA1, approximately 580 for DPA1, and approximately 470 for DPB1. The study profiled the T cell repertoires of hundreds of subjects by immunosequencing and related them to cytomegalovirus serostatus. Summary of the overall study and its limitations: A further reported finding was that TCR beta sequences accurately predicted the HLA-A and HLA-B alleles for most subjects in the first cohort. According to a later analysis, parvovirus B19, influenza, CMV and Epstein-Barr virus appeared linked to several top co-occurrence clusters. The presence/absence analyses assumed that sequencing depth was roughly uniform across donors, and that assumption may not be true. A later analysis found that TCR association rates varied across HLA loci, with DRB1 alleles showing the most associated TCRs and HLA-C alleles the fewest. A later analysis associated 16,951 TCR beta sequences with specific HLA alleles at a false discovery rate of 0.05. In the study, some 160 TCR beta chains were listed as associated with cytomegalovirus. It was suggested by the authors that the approach could potentially be generalized to other disease states and immunological phenotypes. According to a later analysis, most CMV-associated TCR beta chains appeared to be HLA-restricted, and the HLA associations seemed to be driven largely by CMV exposure. HLA typing was unavailable for some donors at each locus, so association tests used only the typed subset. Compared with the 666-donor mean, donors in an Asian-associated ancestry cluster had fewer N-insertions in productive TCRs, according to a later genetic analysis. Cytomegalovirus status was reported to be diagnosed by the classifier with high specificity and sensitivity in both the original and validation cohorts. Some IMGT-functional V segments, including TRBV6-2 and TRBV6-3, could not be told apart with the 87-base-pair reads, so those segments were excluded. The cohort was sequenced for TCR beta chains only, and without alpha or paired-chain data the features that could be detected were limited. Linkage disequilibrium might explain the correlated functional status among segregating V segments, but an unknown experimental factor could not be excluded. A later genetic analysis associated a missense DCLRE1C variant with V-gene and J-gene trimming of TCR beta chains, and an independent cohort replicated the association. The only immune exposure information available for the cohort was CMV serostatus. Three of the identified cytomegalovirus-associated TCR beta chains were confirmed in vitro to be specific for cytomegalovirus antigens. A cluster of highly shared sequence variants was judged likely to be a technical artifact of the sequencing pipeline. An earlier analysis of some 560 of the donors showed that most TCR beta V segments appeared in productive rearrangements either about 87% or about 30% of the time, which broadly matched IMGT annotations. Most TCR sequences were observed very rarely across donors, whereas some public TCRs were present in many individuals. Compared with equally common non-associated chains, HLA-associated TCR beta chains in a later analysis were more clonally expanded and had lower generation probabilities. The earlier analysis of approximately 590 of the donors excluded 15 to 20 rarely observed V segments, including chromosome 9 orphons, because counts were too low. Assigning TCR associations to individual alleles was difficult when HLA alleles, especially DR and DQ, strongly co-occurred.

The cohort consisted of 600 to 700 healthy bone marrow donors. All cohort members were sampled while nominally healthy, although unrecorded immune exposures were likely present. The donor tested CMV seropositive and was one of the 289 seropositive cohort members. Every donor gave a peripheral blood sample, and the peripheral blood mononuclear cells from that sample were used for TCR beta sequencing. The Qiagen DNeasy Blood Extraction Kit was used to extract genomic DNA from the blood cell samples. The method behind the library was the immunoSEQ multiplex PCR assay. A mixture of 60 forward primers for TCR Vbeta segments and 13 reverse primers for TCR Jbeta segments was used in the multiplex PCR. A multiplex PCR assay on genomic DNA amplified the CDR3 region of rearranged TCR beta genes. The Illumina HiSeq System was used to sequence the amplified TCR beta libraries as 87-base-pair reads. The source study handled its data this way. A later analysis counted approximately 76 million unique TCR beta chains across the 650 to 700 repertoires, and some 11 million of these chains were shared by at least two donors. To remove PCR and sequencing errors, raw reads were error-corrected and collapsed into unique sequences using a nearest-neighbor algorithm that merged closely related sequences. Alignment of CDR3 sequences to IMGT reference sequences was used to assign V, D and J gene segments. For a sequence to be retained, a match of at least six nucleotides to both a V gene segment and a J gene segment was required. Rearrangements were called productive when the CDR3 lacked stop codons and stayed in frame with V and J; all others were non-productive. Following IMGT convention, CDR3 was defined as the stretch from the second conserved V-encoded cysteine up to the conserved J-encoded phenylalanine. Sequences without an unambiguous match to a single V gene segment were excluded from the earlier analysis of 450 to 750 of the donors. In an earlier analysis of roughly 600 of the donors, a V segment was called functional when productive rearrangements were above 56.7%, and segregating when the standard deviation between donors exceeded 5%. A statistical classification framework was developed to diagnose cytomegalovirus status using the catalog of TCR beta chain sequences. In a later analysis, V and J genes were assigned by comparing TCR nucleotide sequences against IMGT/GENE-DB human TR gene sequences. A later analysis assigned CDR3 sequences and most-parsimonious VDJ recombination scenarios with the TCRdist pipeline. In a later analysis, each TCR beta chain was defined by its CDR3 amino acid sequence together with its V-gene family, and reads without a unique V-gene family were excluded. A later analysis removed over 500 highly shared, low-generation-probability nucleotide sequences to deal with suspected cross-contamination and a sequencing artifact. A later analysis calculated a clonal expansion index for each public chain from normalized within-repertoire ranks of inferred template counts. Generation probabilities in a later analysis came from a VDJ recombination model fitted to out-of-frame rearrangements, and those results were checked against IGoR. In a later analysis, TCR-TCR, TCR-HLA and TCR-CMV co-occurrence was scored with hypergeometric tests, and a repertoire-size bias correction was applied to TCR pairs. To estimate false discovery rates, a later analysis permuted the HLA or CMV assignments 20 times. In a later analysis, co-occurring TCRs were grouped using DBSCAN, and TCRdist sequence similarity was added for clustering within HLA-allele-positive subsets. Repertoires with fewer than 30,000 or more than 120,000 public chains were left out of co-occurrence clustering, as were about five repertoires with anomalous nucleotide sharing. In its TCRdb copy, this immuneACCESS table keeps in-frame sequences only and misses some clones. Where compared with another copy, unresolved V genes explain less than half of these, and the others have no known cause. V, J and clone size are those of that table, while D and trimming were read from the DNA. For this sample there are fewer than 90,000 clones; approximately 72% appear just once. 10% of the sample rests with the top ten.

This clonotype was obtained from a man aged 25 to 40 in good health and CMV-seropositive. Sequenced input: PBMCs. The chain couples TRBV2 to TRBJ1-5, with no confident D gene call. The nucleotide sequence is given as TGTGCCAGCAGTGTGTCGGGAGTCGATCAGCCCCAGCATTTT. Its translation is CASSVSGVDQPQHF.